The text below deals with one T cell receptor (beta chain). In contrast to the negatively isolated CD8+ and CD4+ T cells, TEMRA cells were FACS-enriched. This record belongs to a study of CD8 T cells in Susac syndrome. Study overall: Clinical remission applied to 8 or 9 sequenced Susac syndrome patients, and six had active disease. Treatment at blood withdrawal was none, corticosteroids, or intravenous immunoglobulin alone in Susac syndrome patients.

cDNA came from roughly 0.53 to 1 ug RNA primed by random hexamers. The CDR3 of TCR beta was amplified by immunoSEQ multiplex PCR across 54 Vbeta and 13 Jbeta. Via MiXCR, TCRdb re-called the immunoSEQ multiplex PCR reads, giving one row per CDR3 protein. Among some 130,000 distinct CDR3 sequences, over 90% were seen once, and the ten largest hold over 0.15%. Trimming at V came to 8 bases and at J to 9 bases, leaving 8 bases not matched to a gene. The CDR3 covers 13 residues. In germline, CDR1 is SQVTM, CDR2 ANQGSEA. V usage is TRBV29-1 and J usage is TRBJ2-1, with 12 bases lining up with TRBD2. The receptor was derived from a human donor with Susac syndrome. What was sequenced was CD8+ T cells from PBMCs. CDR3 nucleotides: TGCAGCACTAGCGGGAGGCGGGGGGGTGAGCAGTTCTTC. Its protein product is CSTSGRRGGEQFF.